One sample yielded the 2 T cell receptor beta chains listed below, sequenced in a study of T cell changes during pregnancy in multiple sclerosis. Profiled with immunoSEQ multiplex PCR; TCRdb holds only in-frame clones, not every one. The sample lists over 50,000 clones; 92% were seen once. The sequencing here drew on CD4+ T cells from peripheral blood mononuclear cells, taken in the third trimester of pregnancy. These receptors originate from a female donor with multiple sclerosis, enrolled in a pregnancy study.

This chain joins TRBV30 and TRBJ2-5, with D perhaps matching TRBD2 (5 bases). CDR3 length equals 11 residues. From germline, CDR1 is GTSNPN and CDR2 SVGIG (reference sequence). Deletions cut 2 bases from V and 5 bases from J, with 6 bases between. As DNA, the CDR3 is TGTGCCTGGAGTCCGGGGGAGACCCAGTACTTC. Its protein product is CAWSPGETQYF. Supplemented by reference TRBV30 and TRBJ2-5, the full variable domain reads SQTIHQWPATLVQPVGSPLSLECTVEGTSNPNLYWYRQAAGRGLQLLFYSVGIGQISSEVPQNLSASRPQDRQFILSSKKLLLSDSGFYLCAWSPGETQYFGPGTRLLVL.

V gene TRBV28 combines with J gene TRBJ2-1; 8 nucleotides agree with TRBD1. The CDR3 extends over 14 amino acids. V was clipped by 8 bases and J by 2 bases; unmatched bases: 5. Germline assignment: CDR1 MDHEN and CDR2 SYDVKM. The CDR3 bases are TGTGCCAGCGTACAGGGGGGCCCCTACAATGAGCAGTTCTTC. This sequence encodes CASVQGGPYNEQFF.